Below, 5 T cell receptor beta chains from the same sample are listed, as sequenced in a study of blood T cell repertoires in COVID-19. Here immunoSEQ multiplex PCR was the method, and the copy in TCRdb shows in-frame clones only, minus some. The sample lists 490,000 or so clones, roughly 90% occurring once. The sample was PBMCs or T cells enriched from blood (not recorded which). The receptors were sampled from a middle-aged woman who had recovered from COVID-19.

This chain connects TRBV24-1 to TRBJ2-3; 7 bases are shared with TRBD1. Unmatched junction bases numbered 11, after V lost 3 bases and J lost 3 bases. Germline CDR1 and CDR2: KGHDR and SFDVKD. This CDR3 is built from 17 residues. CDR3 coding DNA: TGTGCCACCAGTGATCGAAGCTTTCAGGGGGTGACAGATACGCAGTATTTT. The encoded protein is CATSDRSFQGVTDTQYF.

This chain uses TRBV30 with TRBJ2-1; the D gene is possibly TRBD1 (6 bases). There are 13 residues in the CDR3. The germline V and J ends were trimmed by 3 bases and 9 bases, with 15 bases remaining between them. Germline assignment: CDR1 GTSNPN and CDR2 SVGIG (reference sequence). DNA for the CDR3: TGTGCCTGGAGCCGTCCCTCAGGGGCTGAGCAGTTCTTC. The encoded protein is CAWSRPSGAEQFF.

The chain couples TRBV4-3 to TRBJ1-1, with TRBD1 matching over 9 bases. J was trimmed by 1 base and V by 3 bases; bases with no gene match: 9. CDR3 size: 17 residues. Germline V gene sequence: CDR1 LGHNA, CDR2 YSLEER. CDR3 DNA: TGCGCCAGCAGCCACCTTGGACAGGGGAAGAAGAACACTGAAGCTTTCTTT. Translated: CASSHLGQGKKNTEAFF.

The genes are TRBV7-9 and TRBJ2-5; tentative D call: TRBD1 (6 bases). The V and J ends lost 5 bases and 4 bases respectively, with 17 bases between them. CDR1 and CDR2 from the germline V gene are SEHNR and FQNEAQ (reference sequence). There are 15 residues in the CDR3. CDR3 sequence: CASSPRVAQGETQYF. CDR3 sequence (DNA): TGTGCCAGCAGCCCACGGGTCGCACAGGGAGAGACCCAGTACTTC.

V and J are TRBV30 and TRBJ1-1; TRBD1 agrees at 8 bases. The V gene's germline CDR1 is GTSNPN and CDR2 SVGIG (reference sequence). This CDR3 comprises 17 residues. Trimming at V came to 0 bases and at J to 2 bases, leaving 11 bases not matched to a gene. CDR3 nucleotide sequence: TGTGCCTGGAGTGTACGCGTGACAGGGGTTATTAACACTGAAGCTTTCTTT. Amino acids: CAWSVRVTGVINTEAFF.